These 2 T cell receptor beta chains originate from one sample sequenced in a study of early T cells in non-severe SARS-CoV-2 infection. TCRdb processed the 5' RACE reads anew with MiXCR; each CDR3 protein has one entry. Of 65,000 to 85,000 distinct CDR3 sequences listed, around 10% are singletons. Sequencing input: whole blood. The receptor set was obtained from an adult who was a healthcare worker with PCR-confirmed SARS-CoV-2 infection or an uninfected control (not recorded which).

This clonotype came up a few times. CDR3 nucleotide sequence: TGTGCCAGCAGCTTACGATCTACAGGGTGGGAGCAGTACTTC. This encodes CASSLRSTGWEQYF. The rearrangement links TRBV11-2 to TRBJ2-7, with a possible D match to TRBD1 (6 bases). Germline V gives CDR1 SGHAT, CDR2 FQNNGV. The CDR3 contains 14 residues. V was clipped by 2 bases and J by 7 bases, with 15 bases between them.

There are many counts of this clonotype. The V and J genes are TRBV10-1 and TRBJ1-1, with 9 bases identical to TRBD1. The CDR3 totals 15 residues. The J segment lost 4 bases and the V segment lost 3 bases, leaving 6 bases of the junction unmatched. Germline loops: CDR1 WNHNN, CDR2 SYGVQD (reference sequence). CDR3 sequence: CASSDGGQGSTEAFF. In nucleotides, the CDR3 is TGCGCCAGCAGTGATGGAGGACAGGGGTCCACTGAAGCTTTCTTT.